Sequencing of this TCR beta chain was carried out in a study of shared clonotypes between healthy human individuals. About this clone: Its matching antigen is unknown.

Study conclusions and caveats: Sampling was confined to blood; repertoires within tissues likely differ.

Measured with immunoSEQ multiplex PCR; TCRdb has only the in-frame clones, and not every one. The sample lists 2 million to 2.5 million clones; less than 95% were seen once. The length of the CDR3 is 15 residues. The V end lost 8 bases, the J end lost 0 bases, and 16 bases lay between the germline ends. Germline assignment: CDR1 SEHNR and CDR2 FQNEAQ (reference sequence). The sequence was collected from a man aged 18 to 30 in good health. Some clones in this sample may be carry-over from other donors' samples. Sequenced input: naive CD4+ T cells from PBMCs. Subset denoted: CD45RA+ positively selected. The V and J genes are TRBV7-9 and TRBJ1-1; D is perhaps TRBD1 (6 bases). DNA for the CDR3: TGTGCCAGCGACCCGGGACAAGTTATGAACACTGAAGCTTTCTTT. This codes for CASDPGQVMNTEAFF.